This is a list of T cell receptor beta chains from one sample in a study of blood T cell repertoires in COVID-19. Method: immunoSEQ multiplex PCR; TCRdb's copy keeps in-frame clones and lacks some. This sample yields 55,000 to 75,000 clones, of which about 80% are seen a single time; 9% to 10% belongs to the top ten. Sample: peripheral blood. These TCRs come from a human donor in a cohort sampled during active COVID-19. Both conserved end residues are part of each CDR3. The D gene is left open where the match is weak. The listing skips clone size in some rows; elsewhere it reads once, few, many or a size class.

>TRBD2|TRBJ2-3|TRBV24-1|-
TGTGCCACCAGTGATTCGGGACTAGCGGGAGGAAACACAGATACGCAGTATTTT
CATSDSGLAGGNTDTQYF
>TRBD2|TRBJ2-3|TRBV19|-
TGTGCCAGTAGTATAGTAAGTTTGGGAGCTAGCGGGAGTGGCGGGCGAAGCACAGATACGCAGTATTTT
CASSIVSLGASGSGGRSTDTQYF
>TRBD2|TRBJ2-7|TRBV13|-
TGTGCCAGCAGCTCCCCCAGCGGGGGAGCGTACGAGCAGTACTTC
CASSSPSGGAYEQYF
>TRBD2|TRBJ2-7|TRBV4-3|-
TGCGCCAGCAGCCGCGAACTAGCGGGGACCTACGAGCAGTACTTC
CASSRELAGTYEQYF
>-|TRBJ2-1|TRBV18|once
TGTGCCAGCTCACCCCCCCCAACCTACAATGAGCAGTTCTTC
CASSPPPTYNEQFF
>-|TRBJ1-5|TRBV18|-
TGTGCCAGCTCACCGCGGACAGTGATCAATAGCAATCAGCCCCAGCATTTT
CASSPRTVINSNQPQHF
>TRBD1|TRBJ2-7|TRBV7-2|-
TGTGCCAGCAGCCCCGGGACAGGGGAAGTCGAGCAGTACTTC
CASSPGTGEVEQYF
>-|TRBJ1-1|TRBV10-2|-
TGCGCCAGCACGACTTTGGAGAGGAACACTGAAGCTTTCTTT
CASTTLERNTEAFF
>TRBD1|TRBJ1-4|TRBV9|-
TGTGCCAGCAGCGGGGGGACAGGGGACGTCATGAGGGATGAAAAACTGTTTTTT
CASSGGTGDVMRDEKLFF
>-|TRBJ1-1|TRBV5-4|-
TGTGCCAGCAGCTTGGCCAGGAACACTGAAGCTTTCTTT
CASSLARNTEAFF
>TRBD2|TRBJ2-3|TRBV7-3|-
TGTGCCAGCAGCCCCGACTCAGTGACTAGCGGGAGCGTGAACACAGATACGCAGTATTTT
CASSPDSVTSGSVNTDTQYF
>TRBD2|TRBJ2-7|TRBV30|-
TGTGCCTGGATAGCTAGCGGGATCGGAGAGCAGTACTTC
CAWIASGIGEQYF
>-|TRBJ1-2|TRBV30|-
TGTGCCTGGAGTTTAAAACAGGGCCATAGCTACACCTTC
CAWSLKQGHSYTF
>-|TRBJ1-2|TRBV5-4|-
TGTGCCAGCAGCCCCCGGCAGGGCGAACTCTATGGCTACACCTTC
CASSPRQGELYGYTF
>TRBD1|TRBJ1-4|TRBV5-1|-
TGCGCCAGCAGCTTGGGACAGGGCTATGAAAAACTGTTTTTT
CASSLGQGYEKLFF
>-|TRBJ2-7|TRBV6-2/TRBV6-3|-
TGTGCCAGCAGTTACCCCCGTTTCTACGAGCAGTACTTC
CASSYPRFYEQYF
>-|TRBJ1-2|TRBV19|-
TGTGCCAGTAGTATAAACGAGAACAGGAGACTCCAGGGCTACACCTTC
CASSINENRRLQGYTF
>-|TRBJ1-5|TRBV27|-
TGTGCCAGCAGTGCCCTCGGTCAGCCCCAGCATTTT
CASSALGQPQHF
>-|TRBJ2-2|TRBV4-2|-
TGTGCCAGCAGCCAAACCAGGCTCGACACCGGGGAGCTGTTTTTT
CASSQTRLDTGELFF
>-|TRBJ1-4|TRBV18|-
TGTGCCAGCTCACCTTACGACAGATTTAATGAAAAACTGTTTTTT
CASSPYDRFNEKLFF
>TRBD1|TRBJ2-7|TRBV29-1|-
TGCAGCGCCGCGCTACGACAGGGGCCGGGCGAGCAGTACTTC
CSAALRQGPGEQYF
>TRBD2|TRBJ2-5|TRBV2|-
TGTGCCAGGGCCCGGCTAGCGGGACAACAAGAGACCCAGTACTTC
CARARLAGQQETQYF